Below, one T cell receptor beta chain is given with its context. Its matching antigen is unknown. The sample is drawn from a study of shared clonotypes between healthy human individuals. Study-wide points: Compared with clonotypes that all four donors shared, non-shared clonotypes had lower generation probabilities.

Trimming took 0 bases from V and 4 from J, leaving 8 bases between them. From germline, CDR1 is SGHTA and CDR2 FQGNSA. The CDR3 spans 14 residues. This table comes from immunoSEQ multiplex PCR, and its TCRdb copy is limited to in-frame clones, with some not included. The data show approximately 1,000,000 clones, about 80% seen once. The source of this sequence is a man younger than 35 in good health. Some clones in this sample may be carry-over from other donors' samples. The V and J genes are TRBV7-2 and TRBJ2-3; possibly TRBD2 for D (6 bases). The specimen sequenced was memory CD4+ T cells from PBMCs. The sample's subset: CD45RA-negative fraction. CDR3 nucleotide sequence: TGTGCCAGCAGCTTAGCGGCGGGACCAGATACGCAGTATTTT. As protein: CASSLAAGPDTQYF.